The rows below give T cell receptor beta chains drawn from one sample of a study of blood T cell repertoires in COVID-19. Sequencing was performed with immunoSEQ multiplex PCR; in TCRdb, only in-frame clones are kept and a portion is missing. The sample yields around 240,000 clones, roughly four fifths seen once. Sequenced material: peripheral blood. Receptors were obtained from a woman older than 75 with acute or convalescent COVID-19. Both conserved end residues are part of each CDR3. The D gene is left open where the match is weak. Clone size appears in some rows only: once, few, many, or a class for an expanded clone.

d_gene,abundance,v_gene,j_gene,CDR3nt,CDR3aa
.,.,TRBV9,TRBJ2-3,TGTGCCAGCAGCGTCTTTTCAGGGGTAGGCACAGATACGCAGTATTTT,CASSVFSGVGTDTQYF
TRBD2,.,TRBV6-1,TRBJ2-7,TGTGCCAGCAGAGAACCCGGGACTAGCGGGAAGGACGAGCAGTACTTC,CASREPGTSGKDEQYF
.,.,TRBV6-5,TRBJ2-7,TGTGCCAGCAGCCGGACAGCCAAAGGCACCTACGAGCAGTACTTC,CASSRTAKGTYEQYF
TRBD1,once,TRBV18,TRBJ1-3,TGTGCCAGCTCACCGTGGGGACAGGGAGACGGAAACACCATATATTTT,CASSPWGQGDGNTIYF
.,.,TRBV7-8,TRBJ1-2,TGTGCCAGCAGCTTAACAAAAACTAACTATGGCTACACCTTC,CASSLTKTNYGYTF
.,few,TRBV3-1/TRBV3-2,TRBJ1-2,TGTGCCAGCAGCCAAGATCCGTCGAGTTACTATGGCTACACCTTC,CASSQDPSSYYGYTF
.,.,TRBV28,TRBJ2-1,TGTGCCAGCATTAGTCTGAGCCCCTACAATGAGCAGTTCTTC,CASISLSPYNEQFF
TRBD1,.,TRBV10-3,TRBJ2-3,TGTGCCTTAAGACAGGGGGCAGCAGATACGCAGTATTTT,CALRQGAADTQYF
.,.,TRBV30,TRBJ2-2,TGTGCCTGGAGTGCAGGGACCGGGGAGCTGTTTTTT,CAWSAGTGELFF
TRBD1,.,TRBV29-1,TRBJ1-6,TGCAGCGTCAGACAGGGGTGGAATTCACCCCTCCACTTT,CSVRQGWNSPLHF
.,.,TRBV29-1,TRBJ2-1,TGCAGCGTTAGCCCCTACAATGAGCAGTTCTTC,CSVSPYNEQFF